The 24 T cell receptor beta chains given below trace back to one sample, sequenced in a study of control samples from healthy donors and cancer patients. Here immunoSEQ multiplex PCR was the method, and the copy in TCRdb shows in-frame clones only, minus some. This table holds 82,000 or so clones, around 94% found once. The specimen sequenced was blood. These receptors originate from a woman in her late teens or twenties in good health.

This chain uses TRBV7-2 with TRBJ2-1; 8 bases match TRBD1. Trimming at V came to 6 bases and at J to 3 bases, leaving 10 bases not matched to a gene. This CDR3 comprises 16 residues. CDR1 is SGHTA and CDR2 is FQGNSA in the germline V gene. The CDR3 nucleotides read TGTGCCAGCAGAGACAAGACAGGGGCTCACTACAATGAGCAGTTCTTC. It codes for CASRDKTGAHYNEQFF.

V and J are TRBV29-1 and TRBJ1-1; 7 bases align to TRBD1. V lost 5 bases and J lost 6; bases outside the gene matches: 6. From germline, CDR1 is SQVTM and CDR2 ANQGSEA. The CDR3 runs to 12 residues. The CDR3 reads CSVFPTGAEAFF. DNA for the CDR3: TGCAGCGTTTTCCCCACAGGGGCTGAAGCTTTCTTT. Full variable domain (outside the CDR3, taken from reference TRBV29-1 and TRBJ1-1): SAVISQKPSRDICQRGTSLTIQCQVDSQVTMMFWYRQQPGQSLTLIATANQGSEATYESGFVIDKFPISRPNLTFSTLTVSNMSPEDSSIYLCSVFPTGAEAFFGQGTRLTVV.

The chain links TRBV28 to TRBJ1-1; weak D call: TRBD1 (5 bases). V lost 2 bases to trimming and J lost 6 bases, with 7 bases between them. From germline, CDR1 is MDHEN and CDR2 SYDVKM. The CDR3 totals 12 residues. CDR3 in amino acids: CASSLQGAEAFF. Written as DNA, the CDR3 is TGTGCCAGCAGTTTACAGGGTGCTGAAGCTTTCTTT.

The rearrangement joins TRBV4-1 to TRBJ2-3; a weak D match, TRBD1 (5 bases). Germline V lookup: CDR1 MGHRA, CDR2 YSYEKL. The germline V and J ends were trimmed by 2 bases and 3 bases, with 15 bases remaining between them. The CDR3 is 16 residues long. The CDR3 coding sequence is TGCGCCAGCAGCCAATCAATGACAGATCCGACAGATACGCAGTATTTT. Translated: CASSQSMTDPTDTQYF.

The chain carries TRBV4-3 and TRBJ1-4; 9 bases agree with TRBD1. Looked up from germline, CDR1 is LGHNA and CDR2 is YSLEER. V lost 0 bases, J lost 7 bases, and 6 bases stayed unmatched. The CDR3 consists of 16 residues. Written as DNA, the CDR3 is TGCGCCAGCAGCCAAGATAGGGGACAGGGAGCTGAAAAACTGTTTTTT. This sequence encodes CASSQDRGQGAEKLFF.

The chain is built from TRBV6-6 and TRBJ1-3; 9 bases align to TRBD1. This CDR3 comprises 20 residues. Germline CDR1 and CDR2: MNHNY and SVGAGI (reference sequence). V was pared by 5 bases and J by 2 bases, with 19 bases of the junction left unmatched. CDR3 amino acids: CASSPTLGTGFIGAGNTIYF. CDR3 nucleotides: TGTGCCAGCAGTCCCACCCTGGGGACAGGGTTCATTGGAGCTGGAAACACCATATATTTT.

This clone showed up just once. The chain links TRBV7-6 to TRBJ1-2; D is uncertain. The CDR3 is made up of 16 amino acids. Germline V gives CDR1 SGHVS, CDR2 FNYEAQ. The germline V and J ends were trimmed by 3 bases and 0 bases, with 14 bases remaining between them. CDR3 in amino acids: CASSFNRALSNYGYTF. The CDR3, as DNA: TGTGCCAGCAGCTTCAACCGGGCCCTGTCTAACTATGGCTACACCTTC.

The rearrangement joins TRBV5-4 to TRBJ2-3; D remains unclear. Trimming shortened V by 4 bases and J by 2 bases, and 11 bases separated the two germline ends. The CDR3 length is 14 residues. Germline V CDR1 and CDR2: SGHNT, YYREEE (reference sequence). For the CDR3, the DNA is TGTGCCAGCAGCCAGCCGTCGTACACAGATACGCAGTATTTT. Its protein product is CASSQPSYTDTQYF.

The chain recombines TRBV2 with TRBJ2-1; 10 positions agree with TRBD1. CDR1 and CDR2 from the germline V gene are SNHLY and FYNNEI. Trimming at V came to 8 bases and at J to 4 bases, leaving 5 bases not matched to a gene. The CDR3 has 14 amino acids. CDR3 sequence: CASEPGQGYNEQFF. CDR3 nucleotide sequence: TGTGCCAGCGAACCGGGACAGGGGTACAATGAGCAGTTCTTC.

This chain uses TRBV29-1 with TRBJ1-5, with 9 bases identical to TRBD1. The CDR3 consists of 14 residues. Unmatched junction bases numbered 6, after V lost 7 bases and J lost 2 bases. Germline CDR1 SQVTM, CDR2 ANQGSEA. The CDR3 protein is CSAMDRGGNQPQHF. The CDR3 nucleotides read TGCAGCGCGATGGACAGGGGAGGCAATCAGCCCCAGCATTTT.

The V and J genes are TRBV20-1 and TRBJ1-2, with D perhaps matching TRBD1 (5 bases). Germline CDR1 is DFQATT and CDR2 is SNEGSKA (reference sequence). The CDR3 is 11 amino acids. Between the trimmed V and J ends, which lost 6 bases and 8 bases, there was a span of 13 bases. This chain's CDR3 is CSADGRGGYTF. The CDR3 DNA reads as TGCAGTGCGGACGGGCGGGGCGGCTACACCTTC.

The gene calls are TRBV28 and TRBJ1-1; weak D call: TRBD1 (5 bases). The CDR3 contains 15 residues. V was pared by 3 bases and J by 3 bases, with 14 bases between. The germline V gene encodes CDR1 MDHEN and CDR2 SYDVKM. The DNA for the CDR3 is TGTGCCAGCAGTTTTAAGGGTCTAGGGGACACTGAAGCTTTCTTT. It specifies CASSFKGLGDTEAFF.

The rearrangement joins TRBV5-4 to TRBJ2-1, with 8 bases identical to TRBD1. The CDR3 spans 16 residues. CDR1 SGHNT and CDR2 YYREEE come from the germline V gene (reference sequence). J gave up 9 bases and V 4 bases, and 15 bases lay outside the gene matches. The CDR3 protein is CASSPMGTGPGVEQFF. CDR3 nucleotide sequence: TGTGCCAGCAGCCCTATGGGGACAGGCCCCGGAGTTGAGCAGTTCTTC.

This clone was seen a single time. The rearrangement links TRBV4-3 to TRBJ2-2; 10 nucleotides match TRBD2. This CDR3 contains 15 residues. The J segment lost 4 bases and the V segment lost 3 bases, leaving 2 bases of the junction unmatched. Looked up from germline, CDR1 is LGHNA and CDR2 is YSLEER. The CDR3 DNA is TGCGCCAGCAGCCAGGTAGCGGGAGGCACCGGGGAGCTGTTTTTT. It codes for CASSQVAGGTGELFF.

V usage is TRBV28 and J usage is TRBJ1-2, with D unclear. Germline V CDR1 and CDR2: MDHEN, SYDVKM. There are 14 residues in the CDR3. Between the trimmed V and J ends, which lost 2 bases and 4 bases, there was a span of 11 bases. CDR3 protein: CASSLATEPYGYTF. The CDR3 DNA reads as TGTGCCAGCAGTTTAGCCACAGAACCCTATGGCTACACCTTC.

This chain connects TRBV4-1 to TRBJ2-7, with D possibly matching TRBD2 (6 bases). Germline lookup yields CDR1 MGHRA and CDR2 YSYEKL. The CDR3 contains 13 residues. The V and J ends lost 0 bases and 4 bases respectively, with 7 bases between them. The CDR3 DNA follows: TGCGCCAGCAGCCAAGAGGAGGGTTACGAGCAGTACTTC. Translating gives CASSQEEGYEQYF.

By frequency in the sample, this clone is medium-sized. The J gene is TRBJ1-1, the V gene TRBV29-1; TRBD1 agrees at 7 bases. The V segment lost 3 bases and the J segment 5 bases; nucleotides outside the gene matches: 3. Germline V gene data show CDR1 as SQVTM and CDR2 as ANQGSEA. The CDR3 loop spans 12 amino acids. The CDR3 nucleotides read TGCAGCGTTGAGCAGGGGGAGACTGAAGCTTTCTTT. Its protein product is CSVEQGETEAFF.

The chain uses TRBV7-3 and TRBJ2-7; 14 nucleotides align to TRBD2. The ends lost 0 bases at V and 6 bases at J; junction bases unmatched: 10. CDR1 is SGHTA, CDR2 FQGTGA, per germline. The CDR3 is made up of 18 amino acids. CDR3 protein: CASSLTPGTSGGAVEQYF. The CDR3 nucleotides read TGTGCCAGCAGCTTAACCCCCGGGACTAGCGGGGGAGCGGTCGAGCAGTACTTC.

The J gene is TRBJ1-1, the V gene TRBV6-5; no clear D gene. V was cut by 5 bases and J by 7 bases, with 14 bases left in between. The CDR3 loop spans 13 amino acids. The germline CDR1 and CDR2 sequences are MNHEY and SVGAGI. The CDR3 spells CASSQHRRGEAFF. CDR3 nucleotides: TGTGCCAGCAGTCAGCATAGAAGAGGTGAAGCTTTCTTT.

V and J are TRBV28 and TRBJ1-2, with a tentative D call TRBD1 (5 bases). The CDR3 totals 14 residues. In germline, CDR1 is MDHEN, CDR2 SYDVKM. The V end lost 3 bases, the J end lost 8 bases, and 16 bases lay between the germline ends. Here the CDR3 DNA reads TGTGCCAGCAGTTTCAAACCAGGGTGGAGGGGCTACACCTTC. This sequence encodes CASSFKPGWRGYTF.

The rearrangement joins TRBV4-2 to TRBJ1-1; 12 nucleotides line up with TRBD1. Germline CDR1 is LGHNA and CDR2 is YNFKEQ. V shed 1 base, J shed 5 bases, and the junction held 8 bases outside the gene matches. The length of the CDR3 is 17 residues. The CDR3 protein is CASSQAPGQGARTEAFF. The CDR3, as DNA: TGTGCCAGCAGCCAAGCCCCGGGACAGGGGGCGAGAACTGAAGCTTTCTTT.

This chain's CDR3 is CASSLGRAGRETQYF. The CDR3 coding sequence is TGTGCCAGCAGCTTAGGAAGGGCCGGGAGGGAGACCCAGTACTTC. The chain uses TRBV7-2 and TRBJ2-5, with 7 bases matching TRBD2. Losses at the gene ends were 1 base for V and 5 bases for J; bases not matched to a gene: 7. Germline V gene lookup returns CDR1 SGHTA and CDR2 FQGNSA. This CDR3 has 15 residues. Combining the CDR3 with reference TRBV7-2 and TRBJ2-5 gives the whole variable domain GAGVSQSPSNKVTEKGKDVELRCDPISGHTALYWYRQSLGQGLEFLIYFQGNSAPDKSGLPSDRFSAERTGGSVSTLTIQRTQQEDSAVYLCASSLGRAGRETQYFGPGTRLLVL.

The chain joins TRBV5-1 to TRBJ1-2; D remains unclear. The CDR3 spans 13 residues. Trimming took off 1 base at V and 3 bases at J, with 7 bases between the two ends. In germline, CDR1 is SGHRS, CDR2 YFSETQ. The CDR3 nucleotides are TGCGCCAGCAGCTTGCCAGGAGACTATGGCTACACCTTC. Protein: CASSLPGDYGYTF.

V and J are TRBV19 and TRBJ1-2, with D perhaps TRBD1 (6 bases). The CDR3 spans 16 residues. Between the trimmed V and J ends, which lost 4 bases and 4 bases, there was a span of 19 bases. The germline V gene has CDR1 LNHDA and CDR2 SQIVND (reference sequence). The CDR3 reads CASSKSGADAVYGYTF. Written as DNA, the CDR3 is TGTGCCAGTAGTAAGTCAGGGGCGGACGCTGTCTATGGCTACACCTTC.